This note documents a single T cell receptor beta chain sequence. This sample is part of a study of blood T cell repertoires in COVID-19. At the level of the study: Nucleic acid was either cDNA or gDNA, and it came from T cells, B-cell-depleted T cells, or PBMCs.

Per the study methods: Counts of nucleated cells, estimated from reference gene primer amplification, were obtained. Clones were read by immunoSEQ multiplex PCR, and TCRdb kept only the in-frame ones, dropping some. V and J calls and clone size are those listed in that table; D and trimming were worked out from the DNA. The sample shows more than 200,000 clones, about four fifths of them seen only once. V lost 2 bases, J lost 6 bases, and 12 bases lay in between. The germline V gene has CDR1 SGDLS and CDR2 YYNGEE. This CDR3 is 13 amino acids long. The J gene is TRBJ2-7, the V gene TRBV9, with D perhaps matching TRBD2 (5 bases). The TCR originated in a woman between 35 and 50 years old with active or convalescent COVID-19. Sequencing input: peripheral blood. CDR3 amino acids: CASSVASAGEQYF. The CDR3 coding sequence is TGTGCCAGCAGCGTTGCGTCGGCGGGCGAGCAGTACTTC.